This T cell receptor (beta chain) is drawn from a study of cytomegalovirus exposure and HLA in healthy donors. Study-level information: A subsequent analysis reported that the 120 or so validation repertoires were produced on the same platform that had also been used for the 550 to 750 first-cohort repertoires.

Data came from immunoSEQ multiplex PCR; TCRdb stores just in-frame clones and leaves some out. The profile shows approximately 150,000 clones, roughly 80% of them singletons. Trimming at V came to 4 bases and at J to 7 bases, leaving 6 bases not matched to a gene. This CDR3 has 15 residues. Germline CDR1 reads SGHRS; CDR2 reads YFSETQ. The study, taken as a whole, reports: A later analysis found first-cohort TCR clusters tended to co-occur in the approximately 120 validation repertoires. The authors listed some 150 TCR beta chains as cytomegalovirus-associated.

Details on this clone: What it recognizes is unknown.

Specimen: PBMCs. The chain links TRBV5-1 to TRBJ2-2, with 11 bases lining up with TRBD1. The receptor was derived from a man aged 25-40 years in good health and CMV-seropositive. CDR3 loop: CASSTGQGDSGELFF. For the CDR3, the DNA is TGCGCCAGCAGCACGGGACAGGGGGATAGCGGGGAGCTGTTTTTT.